Following are 8 T cell receptor beta chains from one sample sequenced in a study of T-cell reconstitution after alpha-beta-depleted transplantation in children. As it was prepared, the TCRbeta library received unique molecular identifiers. TCRdb passed the PCR reads through MiXCR, listing each CDR3 protein once. The data contain about 130,000 distinct CDR3 sequences, approximately 8.7% of them singletons. The sequenced sample was PBMCs, mostly from graft donor cells, obtained 180 days after TCRalphabeta/CD19-depleted stem cell transplant. The origin of the receptors is a girl under two years old who had a stem cell transplant for combined immunodeficiency, so the T cells may come from the graft donor.

This chain connects TRBV4-3 to TRBJ2-2, with a tentative D call TRBD1 (6 bases). CDR1 and CDR2 (germline): LGHNA, YSLEER. The V gene lost 4 bases and the J gene lost 2 bases, with 8 bases spanning the gap. This CDR3 contains 14 residues. As DNA, the CDR3 is TGCGCCAGCAGCCCAGGGGCCAACACCGGGGAGCTGTTTTTT. Translating gives CASSPGANTGELFF.

About this clonotype itself: One end of the junction does not line up with germline, which may come from a read error. This sequence joins TRBV20-1 and TRBJ2-5, with D possibly matching TRBD1 (6 bases). Germline V lookup: CDR1 DFQATT, CDR2 SNEGSKA (reference sequence). CDR3 length: 13 amino acids. The CDR3 protein is CSAEIGTLETEYF. CDR3 DNA sequence: TGCAGTGCTGAAATCGGGACATTGGAGACCGAGTACTTC.

The J gene is TRBJ2-3, the V gene TRBV20-1; 9 bases match TRBD2. Per germline, CDR1 DFQATT and CDR2 SNEGSKA (reference sequence). V was clipped by 3 bases and J by 1 base; unmatched bases: 5. The CDR3 extends over 15 amino acids. CDR3 bases: TGCAGTGCTAGGGAAGTAGCGGGGGGCACAGATACGCAGTATTTT. The encoded protein is CSAREVAGGTDTQYF.

This chain joins TRBV12-3 or TRBV12-4 and TRBJ2-6; 9 nucleotides line up with TRBD1. V was clipped by 7 bases and J by 3 bases; unmatched bases: 7. This CDR3 is 16 amino acids long. The CDR3 loop is CASKQGAFYGANVLTF. CDR3 bases: TGTGCCAGCAAACAGGGGGCATTCTATGGGGCCAACGTCCTGACTTTC.

This clonotype was detected only a few times. This chain uses TRBV5-1 with TRBJ2-3, with 9 bases that match TRBD2. The germline CDR1 and CDR2 sequences are SGHRS and YFSETQ. With V trimmed by 5 bases and J by 5 bases, 6 bases remained unmatched. The CDR3 contains 14 residues. DNA of the CDR3: TGCGCCAGCAGGGCGGGACTAGCAGGAGATACGCAGTATTTT. Its translation is CASRAGLAGDTQYF.

This chain connects TRBV11-2 to TRBJ2-2; 14 bases fit TRBD2. J was trimmed by 0 bases and V by 5 bases; bases with no gene match: 14. The CDR3 is 21 amino acids. The germline V gene has CDR1 SGHAT and CDR2 FQNNGV. CDR3 nucleotides: TGTGCCAGCAGCCTCCGAGACGCGGGACTAGCGGGGGCCCCGAACACCGGGGAGCTGTTTTTT. Translation gives CASSLRDAGLAGAPNTGELFF.

The chain has TRBV25-1 and TRBJ1-5; 8 nucleotides align to TRBD1. With 4 bases clipped from V and 9 bases from J, the junction kept 11 bases outside the gene matches. The V gene's germline CDR1 is MGHDK and CDR2 SYGVNS. CDR3 length: 15 residues. CDR3 sequence reads: CASSGAGGWDSPQHF. The DNA of the CDR3 is TGTGCCAGCAGTGGGGCAGGGGGCTGGGATTCGCCCCAGCATTTT. The whole variable domain, remainder taken from reference TRBV25-1 and TRBJ1-5, is EADIYQTPRYLVIGTGKKITLECSQTMGHDKMYWYQQDPGMELHLIHYSYGVNSTEKGDLSSESTVSRIRTEHFPLTLESARPSHTSQYLCASSGAGGWDSPQHFGDGTRLSIL.

This chain connects TRBV7-6 to TRBJ2-3; the D gene is possibly TRBD1 (6 bases). Germline CDR1 is SGHVS and CDR2 is FNYEAQ. Trimming removed 0 bases at V and 11 bases at J, with 15 bases between. The CDR3 spans 14 residues. The CDR3 is CASSLAPTGGGQYF. The CDR3, as DNA: TGTGCCAGCAGCTTAGCCCCGACAGGCGGTGGGCAGTATTTT.